The T cell receptor (beta chain) described here comes from a study of beta chain features in type 1 diabetes. This clone was found a few times. Trimming took 7 bases from V and 5 from J, leaving 15 bases between them. The V gene's germline CDR1 is SQVTM and CDR2 ANQGSEA. This CDR3 has 12 residues. The authors reverse transcribed all of the isolated RNA, so sequencing captured expressed TCRB transcripts. Repertoires were generated with immunoSEQ multiplex PCR, while TCRdb's copy carries only in-frame clones and drops some. The sample includes hundreds of thousands of clones, 30% of them seen just once.

Sequenced: naive CD4+ T cells from blood. V usage is TRBV29-1 and J usage is TRBJ2-7; D remains ambiguous. The origin of this receptor is a man younger than 35 in good health. The CDR3 DNA is TGCAGCGCGCGGCGCAGCCCCCACGAGCAGTACTTC. Residues: CSARRSPHEQYF.